This T cell receptor (beta chain) stems from a study of blood T cell repertoires in COVID-19. Study in general: Samples of COVID-19 (acute and convalescent) were obtained from the United States, Italy and Spain. In each case, the material was cDNA or gDNA derived from T cells, B-cell-depleted T cells, or PBMCs.

Profiling relied on immunoSEQ multiplex PCR, and the TCRdb table lists in-frame clones only, not all of them. Counted here are roughly 140,000 clones, around 89% occurring once; the ten biggest clones make up 1.2%. Categorization into cohorts depended on clinical history that participants reported. The CDR3 length is 14 residues. Per germline, CDR1 LGHNA and CDR2 YSLEER. Trimming took 0 bases from V and 3 from J; bases not matched to a gene: 2. This clone has a handful of counts. The source of this sequence is a woman aged 25 to 45 with acute COVID-19. The rearrangement joins TRBV4-3 to TRBJ2-7, with 7 bases that match TRBD1. Sequences were obtained from PBMCs or T cells enriched from blood (not recorded which). CDR3 sequence: CASSQETGYYEQYF. In DNA, the CDR3 is TGCGCCAGCAGCCAAGAGACAGGGTACTACGAGCAGTACTTC.